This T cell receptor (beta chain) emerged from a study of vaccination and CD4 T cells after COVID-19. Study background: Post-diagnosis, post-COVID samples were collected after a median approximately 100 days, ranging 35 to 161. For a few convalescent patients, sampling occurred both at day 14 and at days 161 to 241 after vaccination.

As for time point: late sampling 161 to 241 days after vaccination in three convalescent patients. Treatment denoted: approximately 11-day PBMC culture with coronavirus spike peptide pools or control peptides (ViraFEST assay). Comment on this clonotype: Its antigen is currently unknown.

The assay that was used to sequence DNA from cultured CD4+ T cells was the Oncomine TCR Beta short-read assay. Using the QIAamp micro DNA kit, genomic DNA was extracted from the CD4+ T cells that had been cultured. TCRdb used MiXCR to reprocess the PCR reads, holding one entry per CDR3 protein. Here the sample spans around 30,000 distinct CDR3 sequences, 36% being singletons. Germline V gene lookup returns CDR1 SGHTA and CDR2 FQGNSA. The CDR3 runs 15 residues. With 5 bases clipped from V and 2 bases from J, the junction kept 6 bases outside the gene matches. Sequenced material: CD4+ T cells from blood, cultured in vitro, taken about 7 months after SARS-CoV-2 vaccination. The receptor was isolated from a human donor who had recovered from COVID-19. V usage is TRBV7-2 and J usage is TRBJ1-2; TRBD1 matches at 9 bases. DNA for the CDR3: TGTGCCAGCAGCCCACGGGACAGGGAGAACTATGGCTACACCTTC. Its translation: CASSPRDRENYGYTF. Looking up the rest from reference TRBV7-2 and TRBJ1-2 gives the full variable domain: GAGVSQSPSNKVTEKGKDVELRCDPISGHTALYWYRQSLGQGLEFLIYFQGNSAPDKSGLPSDRFSAERTGGSVSTLTIQRTQQEDSAVYLCASSPRDRENYGYTFGSGTRLTVV.